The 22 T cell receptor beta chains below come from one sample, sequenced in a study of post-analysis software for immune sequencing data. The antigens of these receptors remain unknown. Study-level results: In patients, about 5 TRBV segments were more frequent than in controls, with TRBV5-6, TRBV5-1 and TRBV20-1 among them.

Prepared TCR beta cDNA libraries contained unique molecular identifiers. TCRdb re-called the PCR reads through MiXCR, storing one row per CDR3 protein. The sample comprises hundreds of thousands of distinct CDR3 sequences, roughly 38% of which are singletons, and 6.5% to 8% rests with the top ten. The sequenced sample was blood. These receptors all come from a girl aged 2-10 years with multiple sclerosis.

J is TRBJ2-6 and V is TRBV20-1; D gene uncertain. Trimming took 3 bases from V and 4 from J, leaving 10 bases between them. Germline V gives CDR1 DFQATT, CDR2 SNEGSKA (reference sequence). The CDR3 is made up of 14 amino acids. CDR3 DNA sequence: TGCAGTGCTAGGGTTGCTTCAGGGGCCAACGTCCTGACTTTC. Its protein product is CSARVASGANVLTF.

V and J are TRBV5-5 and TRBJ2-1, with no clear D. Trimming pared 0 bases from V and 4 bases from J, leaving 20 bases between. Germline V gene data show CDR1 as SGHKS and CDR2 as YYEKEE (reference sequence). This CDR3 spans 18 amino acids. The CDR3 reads CASSLVDQKGRVYNEQFF. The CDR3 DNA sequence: TGTGCCAGCAGCTTGGTGGACCAGAAAGGTCGAGTTTACAATGAGCAGTTCTTC.

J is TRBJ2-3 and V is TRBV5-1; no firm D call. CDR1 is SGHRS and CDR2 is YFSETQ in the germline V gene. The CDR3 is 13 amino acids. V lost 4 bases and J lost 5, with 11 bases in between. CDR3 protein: CASSLGNGDTQYF. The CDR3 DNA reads TGCGCCAGCAGCCTTGGTAATGGAGATACGCAGTATTTT.

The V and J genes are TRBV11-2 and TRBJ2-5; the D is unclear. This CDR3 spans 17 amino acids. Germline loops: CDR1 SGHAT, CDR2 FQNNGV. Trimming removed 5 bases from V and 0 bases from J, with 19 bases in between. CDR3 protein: CASSTGIWYTYQETQYF. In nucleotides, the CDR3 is TGTGCCAGCAGCACCGGAATTTGGTACACCTACCAAGAGACCCAGTACTTC.

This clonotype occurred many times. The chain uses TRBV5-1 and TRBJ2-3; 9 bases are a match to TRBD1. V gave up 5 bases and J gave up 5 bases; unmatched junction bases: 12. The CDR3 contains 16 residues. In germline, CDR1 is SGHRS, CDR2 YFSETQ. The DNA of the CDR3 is TGCGCCAGCAGTCGTTCGACAGGGGGGAAAGGAGATACGCAGTATTTT. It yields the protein CASSRSTGGKGDTQYF.

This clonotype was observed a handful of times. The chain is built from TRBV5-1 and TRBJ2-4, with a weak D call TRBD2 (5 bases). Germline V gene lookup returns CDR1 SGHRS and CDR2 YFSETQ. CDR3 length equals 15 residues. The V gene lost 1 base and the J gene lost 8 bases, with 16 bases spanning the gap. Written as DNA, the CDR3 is TGCGCCAGCAGCTTGTATTGGGGAGACCGTGACATTCAGTACTTC. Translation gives CASSLYWGDRDIQYF.

The CDR3 sequence: CSARPTHRDTLYEQYF. The CDR3 DNA reads as TGCAGTGCTAGACCTACTCACAGGGATACCCTCTACGAGCAGTACTTC. The V call is TRBV20-1, the J call TRBJ2-7, with a tentative D call TRBD1 (6 bases). The germline V gene encodes CDR1 DFQATT and CDR2 SNEGSKA (reference sequence). The CDR3 length is 16 residues. V lost 2 bases and J lost 3, with 20 bases in between.

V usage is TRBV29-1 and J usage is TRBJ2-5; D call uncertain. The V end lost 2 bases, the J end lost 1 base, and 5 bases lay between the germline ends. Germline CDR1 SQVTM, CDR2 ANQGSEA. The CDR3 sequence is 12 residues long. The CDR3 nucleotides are TGCAGCGTTGAATCTAGCCAAGAGACCCAGTACTTC. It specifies CSVESSQETQYF. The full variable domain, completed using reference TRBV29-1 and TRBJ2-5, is SAVISQKPSRDICQRGTSLTIQCQVDSQVTMMFWYRQQPGQSLTLIATANQGSEATYESGFVIDKFPISRPNLTFSTLTVSNMSPEDSSIYLCSVESSQETQYFGPGTRLLVL.

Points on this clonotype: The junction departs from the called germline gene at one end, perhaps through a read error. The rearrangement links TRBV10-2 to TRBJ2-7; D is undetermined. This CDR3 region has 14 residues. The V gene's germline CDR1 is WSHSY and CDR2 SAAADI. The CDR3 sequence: CASREFEDPYEQYF. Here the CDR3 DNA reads TGCGCCAGCAGGGAGTTTGAGGACCCCTACGAGCAGTACTTC.

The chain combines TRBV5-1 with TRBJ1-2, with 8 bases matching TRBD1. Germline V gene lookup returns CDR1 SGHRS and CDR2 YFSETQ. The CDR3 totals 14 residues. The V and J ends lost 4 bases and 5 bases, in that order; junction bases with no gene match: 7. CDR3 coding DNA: TGCGCCAGCAGCACGACAGGGGATTTGTATGGCTACACCTTC. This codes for CASSTTGDLYGYTF.

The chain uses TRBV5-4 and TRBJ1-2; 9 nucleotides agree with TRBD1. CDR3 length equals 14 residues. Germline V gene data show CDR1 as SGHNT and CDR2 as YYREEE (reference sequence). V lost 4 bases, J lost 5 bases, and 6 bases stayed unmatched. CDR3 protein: CASSTPGTGYGYTF. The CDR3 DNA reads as TGTGCCAGCAGCACCCCCGGGACAGGGTATGGCTACACCTTC.

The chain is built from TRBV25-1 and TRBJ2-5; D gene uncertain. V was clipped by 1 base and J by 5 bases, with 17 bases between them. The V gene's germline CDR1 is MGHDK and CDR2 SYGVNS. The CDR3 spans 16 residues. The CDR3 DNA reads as TGTGCCAGCAGTGAATTTAGGTTTTCCCCTTTGGAGACCCAGTACTTC. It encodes CASSEFRFSPLETQYF. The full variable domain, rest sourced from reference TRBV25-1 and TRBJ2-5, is EADIYQTPRYLVIGTGKKITLECSQTMGHDKMYWYQQDPGMELHLIHYSYGVNSTEKGDLSSESTVSRIRTEHFPLTLESARPSHTSQYLCASSEFRFSPLETQYFGPGTRLLVL.

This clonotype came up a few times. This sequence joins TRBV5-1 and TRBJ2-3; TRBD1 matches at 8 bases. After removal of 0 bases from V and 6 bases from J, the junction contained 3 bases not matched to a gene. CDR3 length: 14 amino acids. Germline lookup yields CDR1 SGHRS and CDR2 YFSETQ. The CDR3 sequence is CASSLDRGKDTQYF. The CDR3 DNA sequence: TGCGCCAGCAGCTTGGACAGGGGGAAGGATACGCAGTATTTT. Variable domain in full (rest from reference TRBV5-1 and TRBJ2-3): KAGVTQTPRYLIKTRGQQVTLSCSPISGHRSVSWYQQTPGQGLQFLFEYFSETQRNKGNFPGRFSGRQFSNSRSEMNVSTLELGDSALYLCASSLDRGKDTQYFGPGTRLTVL.

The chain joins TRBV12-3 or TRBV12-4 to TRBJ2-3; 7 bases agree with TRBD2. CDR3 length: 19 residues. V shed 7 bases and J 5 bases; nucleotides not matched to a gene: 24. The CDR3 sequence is CASTTGAGVTFGWLDTQYF. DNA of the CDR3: TGTGCCAGCACTACGGGCGCGGGAGTTACTTTTGGTTGGTTAGATACGCAGTATTTT.

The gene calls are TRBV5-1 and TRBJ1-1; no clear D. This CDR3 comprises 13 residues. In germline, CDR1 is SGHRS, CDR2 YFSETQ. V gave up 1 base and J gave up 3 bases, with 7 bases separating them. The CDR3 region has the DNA TGCGCCAGCAGCTTGATTTGGGACACTGAAGCTTTCTTT. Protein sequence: CASSLIWDTEAFF.

This CDR3 reads CASSLGRGRPNTEAFF. The CDR3 nucleotides are TGTGCCAGCAGCTTAGGCCGAGGCAGACCCAACACTGAAGCTTTCTTT. The chain uses TRBV13 and TRBJ1-1; D remains ambiguous. The germline gives CDR1 PRHDT, CDR2 FYEKMQ (reference sequence). This CDR3 comprises 16 residues. V was trimmed by 0 bases and J by 2 bases, leaving 13 bases between them.

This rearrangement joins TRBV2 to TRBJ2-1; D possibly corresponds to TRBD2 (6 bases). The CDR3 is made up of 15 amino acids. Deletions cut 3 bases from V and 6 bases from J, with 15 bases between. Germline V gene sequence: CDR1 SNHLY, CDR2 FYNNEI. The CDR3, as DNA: TGTGCCAGCAGTGAGGAGGGTCTCGTGTCCAATGAGCAGTTCTTC. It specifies CASSEEGLVSNEQFF.

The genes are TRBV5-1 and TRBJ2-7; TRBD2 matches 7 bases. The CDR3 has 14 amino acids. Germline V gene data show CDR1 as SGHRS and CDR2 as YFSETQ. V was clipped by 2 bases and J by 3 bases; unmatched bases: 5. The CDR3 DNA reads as TGCGCCAGCAGCTTTCGCGGGAGTGGCTACGAGCAGTACTTC. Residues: CASSFRGSGYEQYF.

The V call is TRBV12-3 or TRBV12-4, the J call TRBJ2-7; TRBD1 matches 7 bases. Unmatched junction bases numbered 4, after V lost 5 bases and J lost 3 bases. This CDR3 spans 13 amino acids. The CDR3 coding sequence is TGTGCCAGCAGTAAAGGGACAGACTACGAGCAGTACTTC. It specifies CASSKGTDYEQYF.

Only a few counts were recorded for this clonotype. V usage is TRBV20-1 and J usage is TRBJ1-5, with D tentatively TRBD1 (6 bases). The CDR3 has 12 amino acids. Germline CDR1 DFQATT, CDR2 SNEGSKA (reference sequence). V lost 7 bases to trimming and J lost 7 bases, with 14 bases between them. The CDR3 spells CSVTGPSQPQHF. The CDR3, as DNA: TGCAGTGTTACAGGGCCTTCCCAGCCCCAGCATTTT.

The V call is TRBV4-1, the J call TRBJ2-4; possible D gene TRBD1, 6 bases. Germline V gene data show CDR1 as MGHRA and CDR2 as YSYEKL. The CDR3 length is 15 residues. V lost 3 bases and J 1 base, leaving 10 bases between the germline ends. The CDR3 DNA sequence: TGCGCCAGCAGCCAGCGAGACAGGGCCAAAAACATTCAGTACTTC. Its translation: CASSQRDRAKNIQYF.

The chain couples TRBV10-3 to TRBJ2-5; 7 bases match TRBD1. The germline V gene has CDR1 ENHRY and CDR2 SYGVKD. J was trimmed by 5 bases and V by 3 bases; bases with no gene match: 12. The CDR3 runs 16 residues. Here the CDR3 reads CAISELAGGEGETQYF. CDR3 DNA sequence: TGTGCCATCAGTGAATTGGCAGGGGGAGAAGGGGAGACCCAGTACTTC.